These 11 T cell receptor beta chains came from one sample sequenced in a study of shared clonotypes between healthy human individuals. Clones were sequenced by immunoSEQ multiplex PCR, and TCRdb holds only the in-frame ones, with some missing. This sample carries 1,500,000 or so clones, less than 99% of them seen once, and the ten largest clones take about 0.35%. The material sequenced was naive CD4+ T cells sorted from blood. Subset reported: CD45RA+ positively selected. The source of these receptors is a man younger than 45 in good health.

The chain links TRBV5-1 to TRBJ2-3, with 14 bases fitting TRBD2. The germline gives CDR1 SGHRS, CDR2 YFSETQ. V lost 0 bases to trimming and J lost 5 bases; unmatched junction nucleotides: 8. This CDR3 is 18 amino acids long. The CDR3 protein is CASSLDPGLAGVGDTQYF. CDR3 DNA: TGCGCCAGCAGCTTGGATCCGGGACTAGCGGGAGTAGGAGATACGCAGTATTTT.

The chain employs TRBV28 and TRBJ2-1, with TRBD1 matching over 10 bases. Per the germline V gene, CDR1 is MDHEN and CDR2 is SYDVKM. This CDR3 comprises 15 residues. V was pared by 0 bases and J by 5 bases, with 1 base of the junction left unmatched. CDR3: CASSLWDRGDNEQFF. CDR3 DNA sequence: TGTGCCAGCAGTTTATGGGACAGGGGGGACAATGAGCAGTTCTTC.

V usage is TRBV2 and J usage is TRBJ1-5; TRBD1 agrees at 7 bases. V shed 4 bases and J 5 bases; nucleotides not matched to a gene: 14. Germline-derived CDR1 and CDR2 are SNHLY and FYNNEI. This CDR3 region has 17 residues. The CDR3 nucleotides are TGTGCCAGCAGTGGGATGAGGAGGGGGCTGGCGGATCAGCCCCAGCATTTT. Translating gives CASSGMRRGLADQPQHF.

The chain uses TRBV19 and TRBJ1-1; D not resolved. Trimming left V 6 bases short and J 0 bases short, with 8 bases between. CDR1 and CDR2 (germline): LNHDA, SQIVND (reference sequence). This CDR3 region has 13 residues. The CDR3 sequence is CASSQQMNTEAFF. The CDR3, as DNA: TGTGCCAGTAGCCAACAGATGAACACTGAAGCTTTCTTT.

With regard to this clone: This CDR3 is also generated by other DNA sequences in the sample. This chain connects TRBV6-1 to TRBJ2-7; D is unclear. The CDR3 has 10 amino acids. The V end was cut by 8 bases, the J end by 2 bases, with 4 bases between. The V gene's germline CDR1 is MNHNS and CDR2 SASEGT. Written as DNA, the CDR3 is TGTGCCAGCGGAACCTACGAGCAGTACTTC. The encoded protein is CASGTYEQYF.

This clone has only one observation. The chain joins TRBV7-9 to TRBJ1-1, with a weak D call TRBD1 (6 bases). Germline V gives CDR1 SEHNR, CDR2 FQNEAQ (reference sequence). Trimming removed 2 bases from V and 5 bases from J, with 12 bases in between. This CDR3 contains 14 residues. The CDR3 DNA sequence: TGTGCCAGCAGCTTAAACGGAGGGGGGACTGAAGCTTTCTTT. It is translated as CASSLNGGGTEAFF.

This clone was seen a single time. The chain joins TRBV9 to TRBJ2-7; 9 nucleotides line up with TRBD2. The V gene's germline CDR1 is SGDLS and CDR2 YYNGEE. Trimming at V came to 0 bases and at J to 1 base, leaving 5 bases not matched to a gene. CDR3 length equals 16 residues. DNA for the CDR3: TGTGCCAGCAGCGTAGGTCCTAGCGGGATGTCCTACGAGCAGTACTTC. This translates into CASSVGPSGMSYEQYF.

The J gene is TRBJ2-3, the V gene TRBV18, with 7 nucleotides matching TRBD1. The CDR3 is 15 residues long. The trim removed 2 bases at V and 5 bases at J, leaving 7 bases unmatched. Germline CDR1 and CDR2: KGHSH and LQKENI. This chain's CDR3 is CASSPSTGTLDTQYF. The CDR3 DNA follows: TGTGCCAGCTCACCATCGACAGGGACCCTAGATACGCAGTATTTT.

As for this clone: The sample holds other DNA sequences that translate to the same CDR3. V gene TRBV30 combines with J gene TRBJ1-5; D remains unclear. CDR1 is GTSNPN, CDR2 SVGIG, per germline (reference sequence). Deletions cut 0 bases from V and 3 bases from J, with 6 bases between. The CDR3 has 13 residues. CDR3 DNA sequence: TGTGCCTGGAGTGTCGGGGTCAATCAGCCCCAGCATTTT. Translating gives CAWSVGVNQPQHF.

This chain uses TRBV27 with TRBJ2-3; D is possibly TRBD1 (6 bases). The CDR3 runs 15 residues. Trimming left V 4 bases short and J 9 bases short, with 20 bases between. Germline V CDR1 and CDR2: MNHEY, SMNVEV (reference sequence). The CDR3 DNA reads as TGTGCCAGCAGTTCTAGAGTTCCCACGAGGGGGACGCAGTATTTT. Encoded protein: CASSSRVPTRGTQYF.

Concerning this clone itself: Other DNA sequences of this sample code for an identical CDR3. V gene TRBV5-1 combines with J gene TRBJ2-3; 9 bases match TRBD2. The germline V gene has CDR1 SGHRS and CDR2 YFSETQ. V dropped 0 bases and J dropped 2; count of bases not matched to a gene: 4. There are 16 residues in the CDR3. The CDR3 DNA reads as TGCGCCAGCAGCTTGGGCTCTAGCGGGACCACAGATACGCAGTATTTT. This sequence encodes CASSLGSSGTTDTQYF. Using reference TRBV5-1 and TRBJ2-3 for the parts outside the CDR3, the full variable domain is KAGVTQTPRYLIKTRGQQVTLSCSPISGHRSVSWYQQTPGQGLQFLFEYFSETQRNKGNFPGRFSGRQFSNSRSEMNVSTLELGDSALYLCASSLGSSGTTDTQYFGPGTRLTVL.